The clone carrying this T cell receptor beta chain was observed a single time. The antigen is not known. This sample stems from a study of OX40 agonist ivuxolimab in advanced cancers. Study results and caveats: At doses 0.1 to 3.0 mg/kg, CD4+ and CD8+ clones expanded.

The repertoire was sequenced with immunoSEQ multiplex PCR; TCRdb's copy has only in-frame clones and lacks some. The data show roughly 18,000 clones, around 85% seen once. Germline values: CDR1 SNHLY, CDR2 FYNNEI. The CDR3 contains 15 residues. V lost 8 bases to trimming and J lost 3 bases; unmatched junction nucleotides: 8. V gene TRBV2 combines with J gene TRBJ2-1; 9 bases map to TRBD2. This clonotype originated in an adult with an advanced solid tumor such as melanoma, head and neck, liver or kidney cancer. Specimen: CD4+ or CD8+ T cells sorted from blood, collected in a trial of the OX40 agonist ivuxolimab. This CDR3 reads CASGGSGGNYNEQFF. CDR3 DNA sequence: TGTGCCAGCGGGGGGAGCGGGGGGAACTACAATGAGCAGTTCTTC.